This T cell receptor (beta chain) was obtained from a study of CD8 T cells in Susac syndrome (dated by TCRdb to about 2019). Looking at the study overall: Of the Susac syndrome patients who were sequenced, 5 or 6 had clinically active disease and about 8 were in clinical remission. At blood withdrawal, Susac syndrome patients were therapy-naive, treated with corticosteroids (with IVIg additionally given to some), or treated with IVIg alone. Whether CD8+ T cell activation and differentiation in Susac syndrome was antigen driven was tested using repertoire sequencing. Clonality of the CD8+ T cell repertoire was compared between over 10 healthy donors, about 14 Susac syndrome patients and under 19 multiple sclerosis patients.

Here is what the overall study found, with its caveats: CD8+ repertoires in Susac syndrome showed clonal expansion, which was highest in CD8+ TEMRA cells and was greater in clinically active patients than in remitting patients. Looking at Susac-specific public clones, the researchers identified approximately 15 in the total CD8+ repertoire and roughly 5 in the CD8+ TEMRA repertoire. The study acknowledged that relatively few individuals were included in the TCR sequencing and HLA analysis.

Notes on this clonotype: Its specific antigen is unknown. The input lacks base qualities; no much larger clone sits a single base away.

The germline V gene yields MGHRA for CDR1 and YSYEKL for CDR2. Between the V and J ends, shortened by 1 base and 0 bases respectively, the junction contains 12 bases. The CDR3 contains 16 residues, cysteine and phenylalanine counted. Solely the CDR3 DNA is kept, with 48 bases framed from the first base. Peripheral blood CD8+ and CD4+ T cells from healthy donors, Susac syndrome patients and multiple sclerosis patients were profiled using high-throughput TCR beta sequencing. The Susac syndrome patients fulfilled recently defined diagnostic criteria for either definite or probable disease. Bulk CD8+ and CD4+ T cells were purified by magnetic negative isolation, whereas CD8+ TEMRA cells were enriched by FACS. Blood was collected in EDTA tubes and processed within 24 hours, with PBMCs isolated through density gradient centrifugation. PBMCs intended for TCR sequencing were frozen in liquid nitrogen and were later thawed in a 37 degrees C water bath. The sorted or isolated CD4+, CD8+ and CD8+ TEMRA cells had a purity of 90% or higher.

RNA was extracted with the RNeasy kit and 0.5 to 1 ug was reverse transcribed using random hexamers. The immunoSEQ multiplex PCR assay, covering 54 Vbeta and 13 Jbeta segments, was used to amplify TCR beta CDR3 regions. PCR amplification bias was corrected by using a synthetic template baseline for primer optimization and computational correction. Concerning the study's data processing: Reads were assigned to V, D and J genes according to IMGT and analyzed in immunoSEQ Analyzer, with only productive sequences retained. Clonality was calculated as one minus the Shannon entropy normalized by log2 of the number of productive unique sequences. Public and private clones were assessed among the 100 most prevalent clones of each patient and control. Clones were defined as Susac-specific if absent from the healthy and MS cohorts, from around 1,000 published viral clones and from other ImmuneACCESS disease sequences. In TCRdb, the public reads were trimmed at Q25 with fastp and aligned with MiXCR, with productive beta chains retained. Entries are consolidated by CDR3 protein sequence, retaining the most common genes and DNA. These V and J calls rely on TCRdb rather than the paper's analysis. A total of about 100,000 distinct CDR3 sequences appear in this sample, roughly 96% of them only once. The top ten clonotypes cover less than 0.35% of the sample.

What was sequenced was CD8+ T cells from PBMCs. The chain links TRBV4-1 with TRBJ1-1; the D segment cannot be called with confidence. This sequence was found in a human donor with Susac syndrome. The nucleotides read TGCGCCAGCAGCCAAGTCATTTCGTCAGTGAACACTGAAGCTTTCTTT. This translates into CASSQVISSVNTEAFF.